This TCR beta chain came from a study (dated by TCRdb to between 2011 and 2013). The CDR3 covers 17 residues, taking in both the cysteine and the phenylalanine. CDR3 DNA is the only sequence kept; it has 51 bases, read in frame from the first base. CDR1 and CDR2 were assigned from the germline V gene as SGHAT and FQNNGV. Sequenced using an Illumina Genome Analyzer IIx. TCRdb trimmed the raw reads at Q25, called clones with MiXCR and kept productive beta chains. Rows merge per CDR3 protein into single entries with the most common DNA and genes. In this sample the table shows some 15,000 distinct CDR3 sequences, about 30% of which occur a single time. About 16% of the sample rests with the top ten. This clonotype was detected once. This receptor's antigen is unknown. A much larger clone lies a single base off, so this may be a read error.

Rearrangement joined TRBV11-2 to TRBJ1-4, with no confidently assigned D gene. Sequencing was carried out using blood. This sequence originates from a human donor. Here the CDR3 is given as CTSSPLKTSSTNEKLFF. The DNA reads TGTACCAGCAGCCCTCTTAAGACCTCTTCAACTAATGAAAAACTGTTTTTT.